This T cell receptor beta chain was retrieved from a study of T cell repertoires in cytomegalovirus infection. Overall study context: Use of recently identified HLA-C-restricted and well-studied HLA-B-restricted CMV epitopes was part of the study. CMV infection plus the matching HLA type was flagged by public TCR beta signatures. Study-wide results and caveats: Clonotypes of TCR beta that were HLA-C-restricted and CMV-specific dominated the ex vivo response. Cumulative frequency (of public TCR beta family members) identified carriers of CMV plus the relevant HLA.

Points on this clonotype: Its target is not known.

Germline trimming cut 4 bases from V and 2 bases from J; bases unmatched to any gene: 9. Germline V gives CDR1 LGHNA, CDR2 YNFKEQ. The CDR3 consists of 16 residues. MiXCR, run by TCRdb on the reads, gives a single entry per CDR3 protein. The sample lists 570,000 or so distinct CDR3 sequences; just under 40% were seen once. The V gene is TRBV4-2, the J gene TRBJ2-3, with 7 bases matching TRBD1. The sequence derives from a human donor in good health (CMV status not recorded). Some clones in this sample may be carry-over from other donors' samples. The sequenced sample was cultured PBMCs, obtained from culture after CMV antigen stimulation. This chain's CDR3 is CASSRQDRFPTDTQYF. CDR3 in DNA: TGTGCCAGCAGCCGACAGGACAGGTTCCCCACAGATACGCAGTATTTT.